The clone carrying this T cell receptor beta chain has ten or more counts. Exclusion of patients followed from uncontrolled infection, other autoimmune disease, pregnancy or lactation. The source material, RNA transcripts, was used to amplify TCR beta CDR3 regions. Using the HTBI primer set, a first-round RT-PCR was run on the TCR CDR3. TCRdb reprocessed the multiplex PCR reads with MiXCR, giving one entry per CDR3 protein. The table shows 200,000 to 250,000 distinct CDR3 sequences, with about a sixth occurring only once. The record originates from a study of T cells in Graves' hyperthyroidism and ophthalmopathy. Per germline, CDR1 WNHNN and CDR2 SYGVQD (reference sequence). This CDR3 spans 14 amino acids. V was cut by 2 bases and J by 3 bases, with 10 bases left in between.

Sequenced input: blood. This sequence originates from a woman between 18 and 29 years old with Graves' ophthalmopathy. The rearrangement links TRBV10-1 to TRBJ1-2; D is possibly TRBD1 (6 bases). For the CDR3, the DNA is TGCGCCAGCAGTGAGGGGGGGCGCGACTATGGCTACACCTTC. It is translated as CASSEGGRDYGYTF.